This T cell receptor beta chain is from a study of blood T cell repertoires in COVID-19. Study information: COVID-19 samples from acute and convalescent phases originated in the United States, Italy and Spain.

This CDR3 has 18 amino acids. The method was immunoSEQ multiplex PCR; TCRdb's version includes in-frame clones alone and lacks a portion of them. The sample records 200,000 to 250,000 clones, nearly 90% being singletons. The rearrangement joins TRBV7-5 to TRBJ2-1; no check of the table's D call, TRBD2, against the DNA was made. TRBV7-5 is an annotated pseudogene. The TCR was taken from a man aged 25-45 years who had recovered from COVID-19. Specimen: PBMCs or T cells enriched from blood (not recorded which). The CDR3 DNA sequence: TGTGTCAGAAGCTTACTGGCTAGTCGTCGGGGCTCCTACAATGAGCAGTTCTTC. Protein sequence: CVRSLLASRRGSYNEQFF.